The 31 T cell receptor beta chains presented below share a single source sample, sequenced in a study of blood T cell repertoires in COVID-19. Libraries were prepared by immunoSEQ multiplex PCR; TCRdb keeps only in-frame clonotypes and omits some of them. Among around 120,000 clones listed, 90% were seen once. Sequenced: peripheral blood. The receptors derive from a woman aged 60-75 years with COVID-19, enrolled during active disease.

This CDR3 reads CASRLDNAYGYTF. As DNA, the CDR3 is TGTGCCAGCAGGCTGGACAACGCCTATGGCTACACCTTC. The rearrangement links TRBV6-5 to TRBJ1-2; a weak D match, TRBD1 (5 bases). Germline V gene sequence: CDR1 MNHEY, CDR2 SVGAGI. This CDR3 is built from 13 residues. The germline V and J ends were trimmed by 6 bases and 4 bases, with 12 bases remaining between them.

The CDR3 reads CASPEAGLPTGKYNEQFF. The CDR3 nucleotides are TGTGCCAGCCCTGAGGCGGGCCTTCCCACCGGGAAATACAATGAGCAGTTCTTC. The chain has TRBV27 and TRBJ2-1; maybe TRBD2 (5 bases). The CDR3 contains 18 residues. The V and J ends lost 8 bases and 4 bases respectively, with 27 bases between them. Germline loops: CDR1 MNHEY, CDR2 SMNVEV (reference sequence).

The V and J genes are TRBV9 and TRBJ1-1, with 11 bases lining up with TRBD1. J lost 4 bases, V lost 3 bases, and 5 bases had no gene match. The CDR3 totals 15 residues. Germline V gene sequence: CDR1 SGDLS, CDR2 YYNGEE. The CDR3 spells CASSGGQGAVTEAFF. The CDR3 nucleotides read TGTGCCAGCAGCGGCGGACAGGGGGCAGTCACTGAAGCTTTCTTT.

The chain has TRBV18 and TRBJ1-3; no clear D. Germline V gene sequence: CDR1 KGHSH, CDR2 LQKENI. The V gene lost 2 bases and the J gene lost 0 bases, with 11 bases spanning the gap. This CDR3 has 16 amino acids. This CDR3 is CASSPGSPLSGNTIYF. The CDR3 bases are TGTGCCAGCTCACCAGGGAGTCCCCTCTCTGGAAACACCATATATTTT.

The V call is TRBV7-3, the J call TRBJ2-1, with 11 nucleotides matching TRBD2. Germline lookup yields CDR1 SGHTA and CDR2 FQGTGA. The CDR3 consists of 16 residues. With 3 bases clipped from V and 4 bases from J, the junction kept 5 bases outside the gene matches. The CDR3 sequence is CASSLTSGATYNEQFF. CDR3 nucleotides: TGTGCCAGCAGCTTGACTAGCGGGGCGACATACAATGAGCAGTTCTTC.

To note about this clone: This sample includes further DNA sequences coding for the same CDR3. The chain combines TRBV5-1 with TRBJ2-5; 9 bases match TRBD1. CDR3 size: 14 residues. After removal of 0 bases from V and 4 bases from J, the junction contained 1 base not matched to a gene. Germline lookup yields CDR1 SGHRS and CDR2 YFSETQ. The CDR3 sequence is CASSLGQGGETQYF. In DNA form, the CDR3 reads TGCGCCAGCAGCTTGGGACAGGGGGGAGAGACCCAGTACTTC.

V usage is TRBV7-9 and J usage is TRBJ1-2, with 9 bases fitting TRBD1. The CDR3 runs to 16 residues. Germline V gene data show CDR1 as SEHNR and CDR2 as FQNEAQ (reference sequence). V trimming: 1 base; J trimming: 8 bases; junction bases outside the gene matches: 11. The CDR3 loop reads CASSLGTPTGGRGYTF. The CDR3 nucleotides are TGTGCCAGCAGCTTAGGGACGCCTACAGGGGGCCGAGGCTACACCTTC. Full variable domain (outside the CDR3, taken from reference TRBV7-9 and TRBJ1-2): DTGVSQNPRHKITKRGQNVTFRCDPISEHNRLYWYRQTLGQGPEFLTYFQNEAQLEKSRLLSDRFSAERPKGSFSTLEIQRTEQGDSAMYLCASSLGTPTGGRGYTFGSGTRLTVV.

J is TRBJ1-6 and V is TRBV15; tentatively, D is TRBD1 (5 bases). Trimming removed 0 bases from V and 10 bases from J, with 16 bases in between. The CDR3 contains 16 residues. The germline CDR1 and CDR2 sequences are LNHNV and YYDKDF (reference sequence). The CDR3 sequence is CATSRDPDRAKSPLHF. CDR3 DNA sequence: TGTGCCACCAGCAGAGATCCCGACAGAGCTAAATCACCCCTCCACTTT.

This clone was counted between two and nine times. V usage is TRBV11-2 and J usage is TRBJ1-6; 7 nucleotides align to TRBD1. Unmatched junction bases numbered 5, after V lost 0 bases and J lost 6 bases. The CDR3 length is 16 residues. CDR1 and CDR2 from the germline V gene are SGHAT and FQNNGV. CDR3 residues: CASSLELTGTNSPLHF. The DNA for the CDR3 is TGTGCCAGCAGCTTAGAGCTGACAGGGACTAATTCACCCCTCCACTTT.

V usage is TRBV7-9 and J usage is TRBJ2-2, with TRBD1 as a possible D gene (6 bases). Germline-derived CDR1 and CDR2 are SEHNR and FQNEAQ (reference sequence). This CDR3 has 16 residues. The germline V and J ends were trimmed by 4 bases and 1 base, with 13 bases remaining between them. This CDR3 is CASSSSGQQNTGELFF. The CDR3, as DNA: TGTGCCAGCAGCTCCTCCGGACAGCAGAACACCGGGGAGCTGTTTTTT.

The CDR3 DNA sequence: TGTGCCATCACCGCCGTCCCGGGGGGGCCCGGGGAGCTGTTTTTT. Encoded protein: CAITAVPGGPGELFF. The V and J genes are TRBV10-3 and TRBJ2-2, with 8 bases matching TRBD2. Per germline, CDR1 ENHRY and CDR2 SYGVKD. The V segment lost 7 bases and the J segment 6 bases; nucleotides outside the gene matches: 10. The CDR3 length is 15 residues.

The chain recombines TRBV2 with TRBJ1-5; 7 bases line up with TRBD1. Germline values: CDR1 SNHLY, CDR2 FYNNEI. V dropped 7 bases and J dropped 7; count of bases not matched to a gene: 7. The CDR3 has 13 amino acids. The CDR3 sequence: CASTGTVGQPQHF. The CDR3 DNA sequence: TGTGCCAGCACAGGGACAGTGGGACAGCCCCAGCATTTT.

The rearrangement links TRBV30 to TRBJ1-6, with 9 bases matching TRBD1. With V trimmed by 2 bases and J by 5 bases, 16 bases remained unmatched. Per the germline V gene, CDR1 is GTSNPN and CDR2 is SVGIG (reference sequence). The CDR3 has 19 residues. The DNA of the CDR3 is TGTGCCTGGAGTCCTAGCTTTTTACAGGGGGCGCTGGATAATTCACCCCTCCACTTT. This sequence encodes CAWSPSFLQGALDNSPLHF.

The rearrangement links TRBV11-2 to TRBJ1-1; the match to TRBD1 covers 7 bases. The germline CDR1 and CDR2 sequences are SGHAT and FQNNGV. Trimming took 0 bases from V and 6 from J; bases not matched to a gene: 4. The length of the CDR3 is 14 residues. The CDR3 protein is CASSLDPTGAEAFF. In DNA, the CDR3 is TGTGCCAGCAGCTTAGATCCAACAGGGGCTGAAGCTTTCTTT.

J is TRBJ1-1 and V is TRBV9; TRBD1 agrees at 9 bases. The CDR3 covers 14 residues. CDR1 and CDR2 (germline): SGDLS, YYNGEE. V was pared by 6 bases and J by 4 bases, with 7 bases of the junction left unmatched. DNA of the CDR3: TGTGCCAGCACCAAGGGACAGGGCAGCACTGAAGCTTTCTTT. It codes for CASTKGQGSTEAFF.

This chain joins TRBV27 and TRBJ2-3; tentative D call: TRBD2 (5 bases). The CDR3 runs to 20 residues. V was clipped by 5 bases and J by 1 base, with 28 bases between them. Germline values: CDR1 MNHEY, CDR2 SMNVEV (reference sequence). The CDR3 sequence is CASSQRARPKLSSGTDTQYF. For the CDR3, the DNA is TGTGCCAGCAGTCAGAGGGCCAGACCCAAGCTATCCTCTGGCACAGATACGCAGTATTTT.

This chain connects TRBV20-1 to TRBJ2-3, with TRBD2 matching 10 bases. V was pared by 3 bases and J by 3 bases, with 3 bases of the junction left unmatched. CDR1 and CDR2 (germline): DFQATT, SNEGSKA (reference sequence). This CDR3 is 14 amino acids long. The CDR3 loop is CSASQAGGTDTQYF. CDR3 in DNA: TGCAGTGCTAGTCAAGCGGGGGGGACAGATACGCAGTATTTT.

The rearrangement links TRBV18 to TRBJ1-1; D perhaps matches TRBD1 (5 bases). The CDR3 length is 13 residues. Germline V lookup: CDR1 KGHSH, CDR2 LQKENI. Trimming shortened V by 5 bases and J by 3 bases, and 10 bases separated the two germline ends. The CDR3 DNA reads as TGTGCCAGCTCATCGGGACTGGACACTGAAGCTTTCTTT. Protein product: CASSSGLDTEAFF. Complete variable domain (other parts from reference TRBV18 and TRBJ1-1): NAGVMQNPRHLVRRRGQEARLRCSPMKGHSHVYWYRQLPEEGLKFMVYLQKENIIDESGMPKERFSAEFPKEGPSILRIQQVVRGDSAAYFCASSSGLDTEAFFGQGTRLTVV.

The chain is built from TRBV27 and TRBJ1-6; 9 positions agree with TRBD1. This CDR3 spans 14 amino acids. The junction had 6 bases not matched to a gene; V was cut back by 5 bases and J by 10 bases. Germline V gene data show CDR1 as MNHEY and CDR2 as SMNVEV (reference sequence). The CDR3 region is CASSATGGQSPLHF. CDR3 DNA sequence: TGTGCCAGCAGTGCGACAGGGGGTCAGTCACCCCTCCACTTT.

The chain joins TRBV5-1 to TRBJ2-5; D is possibly TRBD2 (6 bases). The CDR3 spans 13 residues. Trimming took 3 bases from V and 5 from J, leaving 11 bases between them. CDR1 SGHRS and CDR2 YFSETQ come from the germline V gene. CDR3 sequence (DNA): TGCGCCAGCAGCTGGGGTGCGGGGGAGACCCAGTACTTC. It specifies CASSWGAGETQYF.

V gene TRBV6-5 combines with J gene TRBJ1-1, with a weak D call TRBD1 (6 bases). V lost 8 bases, J lost 0 bases, and 13 bases lay in between. The V gene's germline CDR1 is MNHEY and CDR2 SVGAGI. This CDR3 is built from 14 residues. This chain's CDR3 is CASYVDRLNTEAFF. CDR3 coding DNA: TGTGCCAGCTACGTCGACAGGTTGAACACTGAAGCTTTCTTT.

This chain joins TRBV19 and TRBJ1-5; the match to TRBD1 covers 8 bases. The CDR3 contains 16 residues. V was clipped by 3 bases and J by 1 base; unmatched bases: 5. Germline loops: CDR1 LNHDA, CDR2 SQIVND (reference sequence). Here the CDR3 reads CASSMGTGRSNQPQHF. The CDR3 DNA reads as TGTGCCAGTAGTATGGGGACAGGAAGGAGCAATCAGCCCCAGCATTTT. Looking up the rest from reference TRBV19 and TRBJ1-5 gives the full variable domain: DGGITQSPKYLFRKEGQNVTLSCEQNLNHDAMYWYRQDPGQGLRLIYYSQIVNDFQKGDIAEGYSVSREKKESFPLTVTSAQKNPTAFYLCASSMGTGRSNQPQHFGDGTRLSIL.

A few counts support this clone. The CDR3 protein is CASSFRTGLNTEAFF. CDR3 nucleotides: TGTGCCAGTAGTTTCCGGACAGGCCTTAACACTGAAGCTTTCTTT. The rearrangement links TRBV19 to TRBJ1-1; 7 bases are shared with TRBD1. The CDR3 runs 15 residues. V was pared by 5 bases and J by 2 bases, with 8 bases of the junction left unmatched. Looked up from germline, CDR1 is LNHDA and CDR2 is SQIVND (reference sequence).

In its sample, this clone was seen once. The J gene is TRBJ1-1, the V gene TRBV7-3, with 9 bases fitting TRBD1. Germline V gives CDR1 SGHTA, CDR2 FQGTGA. CDR3 length: 15 amino acids. Losses at the gene ends were 7 bases for V and 6 bases for J; bases not matched to a gene: 12. This CDR3 is CASKPTGQGWAEAFF. CDR3 DNA: TGTGCCAGCAAACCTACCGGACAGGGGTGGGCTGAAGCTTTCTTT.

The chain recombines TRBV4-3 with TRBJ2-5; D may be TRBD1 (6 bases). With 0 bases removed from V and 4 bases from J, the gap between germline ends came to 9 bases. The germline V gene encodes CDR1 LGHNA and CDR2 YSLEER. CDR3 length: 14 amino acids. Here the CDR3 reads CASSQETGVETQYF. CDR3 in DNA: TGCGCCAGCAGCCAAGAGACAGGAGTAGAGACCCAGTACTTC.

The CDR3, as DNA: TGTGCCATCAGTGAGGGTGGGGACTTACCCTATGGCTACACCTTC. As protein: CAISEGGDLPYGYTF. J is TRBJ1-2 and V is TRBV10-3, with D perhaps matching TRBD1 (5 bases). Per germline, CDR1 ENHRY and CDR2 SYGVKD. Deletions cut 2 bases from V and 4 bases from J, with 14 bases between. The CDR3 totals 15 residues.

J is TRBJ1-1 and V is TRBV18; maybe TRBD1 (6 bases). Trimming took off 5 bases at V and 7 bases at J, with 14 bases between the two ends. The CDR3 spans 13 residues. Germline V CDR1 and CDR2: KGHSH, LQKENI. The CDR3 loop reads CASSSRPQGEAFF. In DNA, the CDR3 is TGTGCCAGCTCATCGCGGCCACAGGGTGAAGCTTTCTTT.

The rearrangement links TRBV7-2 to TRBJ1-1; D call uncertain. The length of the CDR3 is 15 residues. V was trimmed by 2 bases and J by 3 bases, leaving 13 bases between them. CDR1 is SGHTA and CDR2 is FQGNSA in the germline V gene. This CDR3 reads CASSLSRRGDTEAFF. DNA for the CDR3: TGTGCCAGCAGCTTAAGTCGCCGAGGAGACACTGAAGCTTTCTTT.

The chain employs TRBV19 and TRBJ2-3; TRBD2 aligns across 8 bases. There are 12 residues in the CDR3. The ends lost 11 bases at V and 4 bases at J; junction bases unmatched: 5. Looked up from germline, CDR1 is LNHDA and CDR2 is SQIVND (reference sequence). The CDR3 reads CACGTSADTQYF. Written as DNA, the CDR3 is TGTGCCTGCGGGACTAGTGCAGATACGCAGTATTTT.

V usage is TRBV5-5 and J usage is TRBJ1-5; D gene ambiguous. V was pared by 1 base and J by 2 bases, with 10 bases between. The CDR3 loop spans 15 amino acids. The germline gives CDR1 SGHKS, CDR2 YYEKEE (reference sequence). CDR3 amino acids: CASSLFGGRNQPQHF. The CDR3 DNA sequence: TGTGCCAGCAGCTTGTTTGGAGGGCGCAATCAGCCCCAGCATTTT.

The chain carries TRBV19 and TRBJ2-7, with 8 bases that match TRBD1. Germline CDR1 is LNHDA and CDR2 is SQIVND (reference sequence). This CDR3 region has 15 residues. Losses at the gene ends were 3 bases for V and 4 bases for J; bases not matched to a gene: 8. The CDR3 here is CASSIASGGQYEQYF. The CDR3 bases are TGTGCCAGTAGTATTGCGTCAGGGGGCCAATACGAGCAGTACTTC.